The 25 T cell receptor beta chains below were found in one sample sequenced in a study of T cells in Graves' hyperthyroidism and ophthalmopathy. RNA transcripts were the template for amplifying TCR beta CDR3 regions. Researchers ran a first-round RT-PCR on the TCR CDR3 using the HTBI primer set. TCRdb processed the multiplex PCR reads anew with MiXCR; each CDR3 protein has one entry. The table lists 550,000 to 700,000 distinct CDR3 sequences, approximately 44% of them singletons, with 15% to 20% in the top ten. The sequencing sample was made of peripheral blood or thyroid tissue (not recorded which). These receptors came from an adult woman with Graves' disease, either hyperthyroidism or ophthalmopathy (not recorded which).

This clonotype was observed at least ten times. The rearrangement joins TRBV10-3 to TRBJ1-1, with D unclear. V was pared by 5 bases and J by 5 bases, with 9 bases between. The CDR3 sequence is 12 residues long. Germline loops: CDR1 ENHRY, CDR2 SYGVKD. The CDR3 sequence: CAISLGETEAFF. The CDR3 nucleotides read TGTGCCATCAGTCTCGGGGAAACTGAAGCTTTCTTT.

The table lists this clonotype with a count of one. In DNA, the CDR3 is TGTGCCATCAGGGGGAGGCGGGACACCGGGGAGCTGTTTTTT. This sequence encodes CAIRGRRDTGELFF. This rearrangement joins TRBV10-3 to TRBJ2-2, with D perhaps matching TRBD2 (6 bases). The CDR3 runs 14 residues. Germline assignment: CDR1 ENHRY and CDR2 SYGVKD. Trimming took off 6 bases at V and 3 bases at J, with 11 bases between the two ends.

About this clonotype: Mismatch with germline at one junction end may stem from a read error. V and J are TRBV15 and TRBJ2-5; TRBD1 agrees at 7 bases. This CDR3 contains 16 residues. Germline lookup yields CDR1 LNHNV and CDR2 YYDKDF (reference sequence). The CDR3 region is CATSREGRGYQGTQYF. In DNA, the CDR3 is TGTGCCACCAGCAGAGAGGGCAGGGGGTACCAAGGGACCCAGTACTTC.

This clonotype has a count of ten or more. The chain employs TRBV5-8 and TRBJ2-7, with a possible D match to TRBD1 (5 bases). The CDR3 is 12 residues long. Germline V lookup: CDR1 SGHTS, CDR2 YDEGEE. V gave up 2 bases and J gave up 6 bases, with 9 bases separating them. The CDR3 region has the DNA TGTGCCAGCAGCTTTGACAGCACCGAGCAGTACTTC. Encoded protein: CASSFDSTEQYF.

V gene TRBV10-3 combines with J gene TRBJ2-7, with 10 bases lining up with TRBD1. With 7 bases clipped from V and 5 bases from J, the junction kept 2 bases outside the gene matches. The CDR3 consists of 12 residues. Germline V gene data show CDR1 as ENHRY and CDR2 as SYGVKD. The CDR3: CAIMGTGDEQYF. Here the CDR3 DNA reads TGTGCCATCATGGGGACAGGGGACGAGCAGTACTTC.

This sequence joins TRBV6-1 and TRBJ2-7; D perhaps matches TRBD2 (5 bases). Trimming removed 8 bases from V and 6 bases from J, with 20 bases in between. Germline CDR1 is MNHNS and CDR2 is SASEGT. This CDR3 spans 14 amino acids. CDR3 amino acids: CASGPRRQSGEQYF. The CDR3, as DNA: TGTGCCAGCGGGCCCCGCAGACAAAGCGGCGAGCAGTACTTC.

This clonotype was found many times. This chain uses TRBV9 with TRBJ1-1, with D perhaps TRBD1 (5 bases). Germline V lookup: CDR1 SGDLS, CDR2 YYNGEE. This CDR3 has 13 amino acids. V was shortened by 1 base and J by 1 base, with 5 bases between the two germline ends. CDR3 amino acids: CASSVTGNTEAFF. CDR3 in DNA: TGTGCCAGCAGCGTAACAGGGAACACTGAAGCTTTCTTT. Using reference TRBV9 and TRBJ1-1 for the parts outside the CDR3, the full variable domain is DSGVTQTPKHLITATGQRVTLRCSPRSGDLSVYWYQQSLDQGLQFLIQYYNGEERAKGNILERFSAQQFPDLHSELNLSSLELGDSALYFCASSVTGNTEAFFGQGTRLTVV.

V and J are TRBV5-1 and TRBJ1-5; possible D gene TRBD1, 5 bases. The CDR3 is 16 residues long. The V gene lost 2 bases and the J gene lost 14 bases, with 26 bases spanning the gap. The germline gives CDR1 SGHRS, CDR2 YFSETQ. Here the CDR3 reads CASSFLPSGSSGAEHF. The DNA for the CDR3 is TGCGCCAGCAGCTTCTTGCCTAGCGGGAGCTCCGGGGCCGAGCATTTT. Full variable domain (outside the CDR3, taken from reference TRBV5-1 and TRBJ1-5): KAGVTQTPRYLIKTRGQQVTLSCSPISGHRSVSWYQQTPGQGLQFLFEYFSETQRNKGNFPGRFSGRQFSNSRSEMNVSTLELGDSALYLCASSFLPSGSSGAEHFGDGTRLSIL.

The V call is TRBV10-3, the J call TRBJ2-7; D remains ambiguous. The CDR3 length is 11 residues. Germline V gene sequence: CDR1 ENHRY, CDR2 SYGVKD. V lost 10 bases, J lost 0 bases, and 7 bases lay in between. CDR3 DNA sequence: TGTGCCACCTCCAACTCCTACGAGCAGTACTTC. Its translation is CATSNSYEQYF.

This clonotype was found many times. This chain connects TRBV20-1 to TRBJ2-7; the match to TRBD2 covers 7 bases. Losses at the gene ends were 5 bases for V and 0 bases for J; bases not matched to a gene: 1. The CDR3 extends over 12 amino acids. The germline V gene has CDR1 DFQATT and CDR2 SNEGSKA (reference sequence). The DNA of the CDR3 is TGCAGTGCTCGGGACTACTCCTACGAGCAGTACTTC. It encodes CSARDYSYEQYF.

The sample holds many counts of this clonotype. The chain links TRBV4-1 to TRBJ2-5; perhaps TRBD2 as D (5 bases). In germline, CDR1 is MGHRA, CDR2 YSYEKL. V shed 3 bases and J shed 2 bases, with 10 bases lying between them. CDR3 length equals 14 residues. The CDR3 protein is CASSHVLGQETQYF. The DNA for the CDR3 is TGCGCCAGCAGCCACGTACTAGGGCAAGAGACCCAGTACTTC.

This clonotype has a single count. The DNA for the CDR3 is TGCAGCGTGACAGGGGGAGGAGAGCAGTACTTC. This sequence encodes CSVTGGGEQYF. The gene calls are TRBV29-1 and TRBJ2-7, with 9 bases identical to TRBD1. Germline V lookup: CDR1 SQVTM, CDR2 ANQGSEA. The CDR3 sequence is 11 residues long. With 6 bases clipped from V and 7 bases from J, the junction kept 4 bases outside the gene matches.

This clonotype came up a few times. The chain recombines TRBV20-1 with TRBJ2-5; weak D call: TRBD2 (6 bases). V was pared by 0 bases and J by 9 bases, with 35 bases between. This CDR3 spans 20 amino acids. Germline CDR1 is DFQATT and CDR2 is SNEGSKA (reference sequence). The chain's CDR3 is CSARDRRGKTSPTLEEAQYF. The CDR3 bases are TGCAGTGCTAGAGATCGGAGGGGTAAGACTTCGCCGACTTTAGAGGAGGCCCAGTACTTC.

This chain connects TRBV28 to TRBJ1-5, with a possible D match to TRBD1 (6 bases). The germline V gene has CDR1 MDHEN and CDR2 SYDVKM. V lost 2 bases and J lost 0, with 11 bases in between. The CDR3 runs 16 residues. This CDR3 is CASSLHGQFSNQPQHF. The CDR3 nucleotides are TGTGCCAGCAGTTTACACGGACAGTTTAGCAATCAGCCCCAGCATTTT.

The chain has TRBV20-1 and TRBJ1-2; D gene uncertain. The CDR3 runs to 12 residues. V was clipped by 2 bases and J by 8 bases, with 12 bases between them. Per germline, CDR1 DFQATT and CDR2 SNEGSKA (reference sequence). This CDR3 is CSARQARGGYTF. CDR3 in DNA: TGCAGTGCTAGACAGGCCCGTGGAGGCTACACCTTC.

The genes are TRBV5-4 and TRBJ2-2; the D is unclear. Trimming cost V 3 bases and J 4 bases, with 16 bases left between them. The length of the CDR3 is 16 residues. In germline, CDR1 is SGHNT, CDR2 YYREEE (reference sequence). The CDR3 is CASSSLGLSTTGELFF. CDR3 DNA sequence: TGTGCCAGCAGCTCCTTAGGGCTATCGACCACCGGGGAGCTGTTTTTT.

The chain has TRBV7-9 and TRBJ1-1; D possibly corresponds to TRBD1 (5 bases). In germline, CDR1 is SEHNR, CDR2 FQNEAQ (reference sequence). Trimming shortened V by 4 bases and J by 6 bases, and 9 bases separated the two germline ends. The CDR3 consists of 12 residues. The CDR3, as DNA: TGTGCCAGCAGCTCCGGGACCTCTGAAGCTTTCTTT. Protein product: CASSSGTSEAFF. The full variable domain, its missing parts supplied by reference TRBV7-9 and TRBJ1-1, is DTGVSQNPRHKITKRGQNVTFRCDPISEHNRLYWYRQTLGQGPEFLTYFQNEAQLEKSRLLSDRFSAERPKGSFSTLEIQRTEQGDSAMYLCASSSGTSEAFFGQGTRLTVV.

This clonotype was observed once. The chain is built from TRBV15 and TRBJ1-1; no reliable D call. CDR1 LNHNV and CDR2 YYDKDF come from the germline V gene (reference sequence). The CDR3 length is 14 residues. Trimming took 0 bases from V and 10 from J, leaving 15 bases between them. CDR3 nucleotide sequence: TGTGCCACCAGCAGAGATCCGGGAAGGTTAGGAGCTTTCTTT. Amino acid sequence: CATSRDPGRLGAFF.

This clonotype was seen repeatedly, ten times or more. This sequence joins TRBV7-9 and TRBJ1-5; D is possibly TRBD1 (5 bases). CDR1 is SEHNR, CDR2 FQNEAQ, per germline (reference sequence). CDR3 length: 14 residues. V gave up 0 bases and J gave up 9 bases, with 12 bases separating them. CDR3 nucleotides: TGTGCCAGCAGCTTAGCCGGGACCGGGCGGCCCCAGCATTTT. Protein product: CASSLAGTGRPQHF.

This clonotype was seen a few times. This chain uses TRBV30 with TRBJ1-2, with D uncertain. With 1 base removed from V and 1 base from J, the gap between germline ends came to 4 bases. The CDR3 totals 12 residues. CDR1 is GTSNPN and CDR2 is SVGIG in the germline V gene (reference sequence). CDR3 protein: CAWSGYNYGYTF. The CDR3 DNA follows: TGTGCCTGGAGTGGATATAACTATGGCTACACCTTC.

In DNA form, the CDR3 reads TGTGCCAGCAGCTTAAAGGCCGGGACACAGTGGGCGTACTTC. Its translation: CASSLKAGTQWAYF. The chain joins TRBV7-9 to TRBJ2-7; possible D gene TRBD1, 6 bases. Germline values: CDR1 SEHNR, CDR2 FQNEAQ (reference sequence). Between the trimmed V and J ends, which lost 2 bases and 12 bases, there was a span of 20 bases. This CDR3 is 14 amino acids long.

V is TRBV5-1 and J is TRBJ1-5, with TRBD1 matching 7 bases. V trimming: 5 bases; J trimming: 5 bases; junction bases outside the gene matches: 10. Germline V gives CDR1 SGHRS, CDR2 YFSETQ. The CDR3 extends over 15 amino acids. This CDR3 reads CASRPTGTVDQPQHF. DNA of the CDR3: TGCGCCAGCAGGCCGACCGGGACAGTCGATCAGCCCCAGCATTTT.

The chain couples TRBV20-1 to TRBJ2-5, with TRBD1 matching 8 bases. The V and J ends lost 6 bases and 5 bases, in that order; junction bases with no gene match: 8. The CDR3 runs 13 residues. The germline V gene has CDR1 DFQATT and CDR2 SNEGSKA (reference sequence). The CDR3 sequence: CSANRQGMETQYF. CDR3 bases: TGCAGTGCCAATAGACAGGGGATGGAGACCCAGTACTTC.

V gene TRBV10-3 combines with J gene TRBJ1-1, with 9 bases identical to TRBD1. CDR1 ENHRY and CDR2 SYGVKD come from the germline V gene. CDR3 length: 14 amino acids. The V and J ends lost 5 bases and 4 bases, in that order; junction bases with no gene match: 5. The CDR3 is CAISFGQGSTEAFF. The CDR3 bases are TGTGCCATCAGTTTTGGACAGGGGTCCACTGAAGCTTTCTTT.

This clonotype was counted at least ten times. The chain couples TRBV7-2 to TRBJ1-6; D is undetermined. The CDR3 contains 15 residues. Germline CDR1 SGHTA, CDR2 FQGNSA. V lost 3 bases, J lost 4 bases, and 10 bases lay in between. CDR3 coding DNA: TGTGCCAGCAGCTTTTCGGAGACTTATAATTCACCCCTCCACTTT. It specifies CASSFSETYNSPLHF.